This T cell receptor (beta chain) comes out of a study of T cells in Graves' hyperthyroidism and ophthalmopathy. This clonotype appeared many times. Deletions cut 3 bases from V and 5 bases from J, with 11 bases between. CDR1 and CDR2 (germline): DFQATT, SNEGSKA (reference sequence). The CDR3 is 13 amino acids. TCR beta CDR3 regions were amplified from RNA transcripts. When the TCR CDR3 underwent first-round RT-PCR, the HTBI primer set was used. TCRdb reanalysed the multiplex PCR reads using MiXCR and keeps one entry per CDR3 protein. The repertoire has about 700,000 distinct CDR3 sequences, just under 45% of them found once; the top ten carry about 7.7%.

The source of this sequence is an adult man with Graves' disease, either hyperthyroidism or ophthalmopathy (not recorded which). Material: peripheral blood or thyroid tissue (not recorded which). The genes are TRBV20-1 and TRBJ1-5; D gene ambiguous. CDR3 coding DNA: TGCAGTGCTAGCGAAGGCCCTGATCAGCCCCAGCATTTT. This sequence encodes CSASEGPDQPQHF.